This passage covers 17 T cell receptor beta chains from one sample sequenced in a study of blood T cell repertoires in COVID-19. The protocol was immunoSEQ multiplex PCR, while the TCRdb copy is restricted to in-frame clones and leaves out a portion. The data hold 150,000 to 200,000 clones, with roughly 86% observed a single time. Sequenced input: peripheral blood. Source of these receptors: a man aged 35 to 55 with active or convalescent COVID-19.

This chain joins TRBV10-2 and TRBJ1-6; TRBD1 aligns across 8 bases. This CDR3 is 15 amino acids long. The V and J ends lost 6 bases and 10 bases, in that order; junction bases with no gene match: 11. From germline, CDR1 is WSHSY and CDR2 SAAADI. The chain's CDR3 is CASSRGRTGGSPLHF. DNA for the CDR3: TGCGCCAGCAGCCGAGGGCGAACAGGGGGATCACCCCTCCACTTT.

The rearrangement links TRBV30 to TRBJ2-7, with D maybe TRBD2 (6 bases). Germline V CDR1 and CDR2: GTSNPN, SVGIG (reference sequence). This CDR3 region has 13 residues. V lost 2 bases and J 5 bases, leaving 13 bases between the germline ends. CDR3 protein: CAWSLGGIDEQYF. CDR3 DNA: TGTGCCTGGAGTCTGGGAGGAATCGACGAGCAGTACTTC.

In DNA, the CDR3 is TGTGCCAGCAGCGCCGCATTCGGAGAGGCGCAGTATTTT. This codes for CASSAAFGEAQYF. The gene calls are TRBV9 and TRBJ2-3; D is unclear. CDR3 length equals 13 residues. From germline, CDR1 is SGDLS and CDR2 YYNGEE. The V end lost 3 bases, the J end lost 10 bases, and 15 bases lay between the germline ends.

This chain joins TRBV7-6 and TRBJ2-1; TRBD2 is a possible D gene (6 bases). The CDR3 totals 18 residues. Germline values: CDR1 SGHVS, CDR2 FNYEAQ. With 1 base removed from V and 5 bases from J, the gap between germline ends came to 21 bases. The CDR3 protein is CASSLEFAGLAWDNEQFF. CDR3 sequence (DNA): TGTGCCAGCAGCTTAGAGTTTGCAGGTCTAGCGTGGGACAATGAGCAGTTCTTC.

The chain has TRBV19 and TRBJ1-5, with D possibly TRBD1 on 5 matching bases. Between the trimmed V and J ends, which lost 7 bases and 2 bases, there was a span of 18 bases. This CDR3 is built from 16 residues. Germline CDR1 and CDR2: LNHDA and SQIVND (reference sequence). DNA for the CDR3: TGTGCCAGTACTACTGTGGGGGGATCGGGCAATCAGCCCCAGCATTTT. Its protein product is CASTTVGGSGNQPQHF.

This clone has more than one count but fewer than ten. This rearrangement joins TRBV5-1 to TRBJ1-1; D is undetermined. Germline V gives CDR1 SGHRS, CDR2 YFSETQ. Trimming took 5 bases from V and 0 from J, leaving 8 bases between them. The CDR3 has 13 residues. CDR3 in DNA: TGCGCCAGCAGTCTTAGCATGAACACTGAAGCTTTCTTT. Translated: CASSLSMNTEAFF.

The V call is TRBV11-2, the J call TRBJ2-7, with TRBD1 matching over 12 bases. The CDR3 length is 14 residues. J was trimmed by 5 bases and V by 5 bases; bases with no gene match: 4. From germline, CDR1 is SGHAT and CDR2 FQNNGV. CDR3 sequence reads: CASSPGTGGHEQYF. DNA for the CDR3: TGTGCCAGCAGCCCCGGGACAGGGGGCCACGAGCAGTACTTC.

This clone was counted a few times. As DNA, the CDR3 is TGCGCCAGCAGATATGACGGGACAGGAGCAGCCGGGGAGCTGTTTTTT. This translates into CASRYDGTGAAGELFF. The V gene is TRBV10-2, the J gene TRBJ2-2, with 8 bases fitting TRBD1. J gave up 6 bases and V 6 bases, and 12 bases lay outside the gene matches. The V gene's germline CDR1 is WSHSY and CDR2 SAAADI. The CDR3 has 16 amino acids.

J is TRBJ1-6 and V is TRBV18; 7 nucleotides align to TRBD1. V lost 3 bases, J lost 9 bases, and 8 bases stayed unmatched. The germline gives CDR1 KGHSH, CDR2 LQKENI. The CDR3 covers 15 residues. The CDR3 coding sequence is TGTGCCAGCTCACCGACGACAGGGTTGGGTTCACCCCTCCACTTT. Its translation: CASSPTTGLGSPLHF.

The rearrangement uses TRBV7-2 and TRBJ1-2; D unclear. Trimming shortened V by 5 bases and J by 8 bases, and 12 bases separated the two germline ends. Germline-derived CDR1 and CDR2 are SGHTA and FQGNSA. This CDR3 is 12 amino acids long. This chain's CDR3 is CASSTDGIGYTF. The CDR3 DNA reads as TGTGCCAGCAGCACGGACGGGATCGGCTACACCTTC.

Only one count was recorded for this clone. The chain uses TRBV7-9 and TRBJ1-4; D ambiguous. The CDR3 extends over 12 amino acids. The V and J ends lost 6 bases and 8 bases respectively, with 10 bases between them. In germline, CDR1 is SEHNR, CDR2 FQNEAQ (reference sequence). As DNA, the CDR3 is TGTGCCAGCAGTCGGGGTGGCGAAAAACTGTTTTTT. Translated: CASSRGGEKLFF.

The chain is built from TRBV6-1 and TRBJ1-5; no reliable D call. CDR1 is MNHNS, CDR2 SASEGT, per germline. With 2 bases removed from V and 4 bases from J, the gap between germline ends came to 12 bases. The CDR3 runs 15 residues. In DNA, the CDR3 is TGTGCCAGCAGTGAATTCCCTAGGCAAAATCAGCCCCAGCATTTT. Translating it yields CASSEFPRQNQPQHF.

J is TRBJ1-3 and V is TRBV7-8; no clear D. Germline V lookup: CDR1 SGHVS, CDR2 FQNEAQ. The CDR3 spans 14 residues. The V end was cut by 3 bases, the J end by 4 bases, with 10 bases between. The chain's CDR3 is CASSLRVSGNTIYF. CDR3 coding DNA: TGTGCCAGCAGCTTGAGGGTGTCGGGAAACACCATATATTTT.

The chain has TRBV18 and TRBJ2-7, with D perhaps matching TRBD1 (8 bases). The ends were cut back, 6 bases at V and 2 bases at J, with 17 bases in the middle. This CDR3 region has 15 residues. Germline V gives CDR1 KGHSH, CDR2 LQKENI. In nucleotides, the CDR3 is TGTGCCAGCTCCCAGGGGGCGGGGGCCCCCTACGAGCAGTACTTC. Amino acids: CASSQGAGAPYEQYF.

The chain uses TRBV11-3 and TRBJ2-3; maybe TRBD2 (6 bases). CDR3 length equals 21 residues. Germline assignment: CDR1 SGHNT and CDR2 YENEEA. V was trimmed by 0 bases and J by 2 bases, leaving 27 bases between them. The CDR3 spells CASSLDRVREATWRITDTQYF. For the CDR3, the DNA is TGTGCCAGCAGCTTAGATAGGGTCAGGGAGGCGACGTGGCGAATCACAGATACGCAGTATTTT.

The chain employs TRBV3-1 (or the pseudogene TRBV3-2) and TRBJ2-7, with D perhaps TRBD2 (6 bases). V was shortened by 1 base and J by 7 bases, with 14 bases between the two germline ends. CDR3 length equals 14 residues. Germline loops: CDR1 LGHDT, CDR2 YNNKEL (reference sequence). CDR3 coding DNA: TGTGCCAGCAGCCAAGTAATGGGAGGCCGGGAGCAGTACTTC. Amino acids: CASSQVMGGREQYF.

The rearrangement joins TRBV30 to TRBJ1-1; no clear D gene. Trimming shortened V by 2 bases and J by 5 bases, and 15 bases separated the two germline ends. This CDR3 contains 14 residues. Germline assignment: CDR1 GTSNPN and CDR2 SVGIG (reference sequence). CDR3 protein: CAWSKDGRGTEAFF. In DNA form, the CDR3 reads TGTGCCTGGAGTAAGGACGGTAGAGGGACTGAAGCTTTCTTT.